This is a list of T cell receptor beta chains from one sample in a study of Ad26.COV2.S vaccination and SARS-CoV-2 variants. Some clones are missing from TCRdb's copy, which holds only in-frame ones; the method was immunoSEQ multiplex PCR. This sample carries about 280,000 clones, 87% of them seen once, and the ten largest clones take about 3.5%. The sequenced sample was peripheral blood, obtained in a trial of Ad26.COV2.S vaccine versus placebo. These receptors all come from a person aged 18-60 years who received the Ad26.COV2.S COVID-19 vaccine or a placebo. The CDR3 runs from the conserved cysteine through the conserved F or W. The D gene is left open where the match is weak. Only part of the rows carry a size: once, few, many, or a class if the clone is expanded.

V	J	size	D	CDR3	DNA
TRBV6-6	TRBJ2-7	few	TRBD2	CASSYGTSKVYEQYF	TGTGCCAGCAGTTACGGGACTAGCAAAGTTTACGAGCAGTACTTC
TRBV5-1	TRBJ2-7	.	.	CASSLGAEGDEQYF	TGCGCCAGCAGCTTGGGGGCGGAGGGGGACGAGCAGTACTTC
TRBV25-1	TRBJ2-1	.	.	CASSESGGVRLNEQFF	TGTGCCAGCAGTGAATCAGGAGGGGTGAGGTTGAATGAGCAGTTCTTC
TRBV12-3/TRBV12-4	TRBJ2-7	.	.	CASSFADTYEQYF	TGTGCCAGCAGTTTTGCCGATACCTACGAGCAGTACTTC
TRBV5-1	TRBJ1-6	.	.	CASSLLPDNSPLHF	TGCGCCAGCAGCTTGTTGCCAGATAATTCACCCCTCCACTTT
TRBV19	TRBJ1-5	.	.	CASSIWGGDQPQHF	TGTGCCAGTAGTATTTGGGGGGGTGACCAGCCCCAGCATTTT
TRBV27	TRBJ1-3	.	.	CASSFKGSSGNTIYF	TGTGCCAGCAGTTTTAAGGGTTCCTCTGGAAACACCATATATTTT
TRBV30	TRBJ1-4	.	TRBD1	CAWGDYRGGEKLFF	TGTGCCTGGGGGGACTACAGGGGTGGTGAAAAACTGTTTTTT
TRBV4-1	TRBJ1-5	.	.	CASSQPGNQPQHF	TGCGCCAGCAGCCAACCAGGGAATCAGCCCCAGCATTTT
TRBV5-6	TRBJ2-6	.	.	CASSFGLLSGANVLTF	TGTGCCAGCAGCTTCGGGCTACTCTCTGGGGCCAACGTCCTGACTTTC
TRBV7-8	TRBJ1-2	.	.	CASSLTRGTESYTF	TGTGCCAGCAGCTTAACCAGGGGAACCGAGAGCTACACCTTC
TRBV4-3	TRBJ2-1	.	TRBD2	CASSQEGSGGARQFF	TGCGCCAGCAGCCAAGAGGGTAGCGGGGGGGCCCGGCAGTTCTTC
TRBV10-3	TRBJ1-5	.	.	CAIREGPRGNQPQHF	TGTGCCATCAGGGAGGGCCCGAGGGGTAATCAGCCCCAGCATTTT
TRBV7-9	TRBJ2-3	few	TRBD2	CASSPLAGGPPDTQYF	TGTGCCAGCAGCCCTTTGGCGGGGGGCCCCCCAGATACGCAGTATTTT
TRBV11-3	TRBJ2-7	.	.	CASSLGMGGEQYF	TGTGCCAGCAGCTTAGGGATGGGGGGCGAGCAGTACTTC
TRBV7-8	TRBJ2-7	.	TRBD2	CASSASPLAGFLYEQYF	TGTGCCAGCAGCGCTTCCCCACTAGCGGGATTTCTCTACGAGCAGTACTTC
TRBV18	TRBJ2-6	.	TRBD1	CASSPLTGGTGANVLTF	TGTGCCAGCTCACCACTGACAGGGGGCACTGGGGCCAACGTCCTGACTTTC
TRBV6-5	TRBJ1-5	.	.	CASSYSGVLGQPQHF	TGTGCCAGCAGTTACTCCGGGGTTCTTGGTCAGCCCCAGCATTTT
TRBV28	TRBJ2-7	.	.	CASRRRDRDSYEQYF	TGTGCCAGCAGACGCCGGGACCGGGACTCCTACGAGCAGTACTTC
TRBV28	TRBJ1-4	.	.	CASSLSLEKLFF	TGTGCCAGCAGTTTATCTTTAGAAAAACTGTTTTTT
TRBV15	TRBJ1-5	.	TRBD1	CATSRGRGRLDSNQPQHF	TGTGCCACCAGCAGAGGTAGGGGGCGATTGGATAGCAATCAGCCCCAGCATTTT
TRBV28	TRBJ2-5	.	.	CASRAGGVVETQYF	TGTGCCAGCAGGGCCGGAGGGGTGGTAGAGACCCAGTACTTC
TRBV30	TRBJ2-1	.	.	CAWRGGLGGGIEQFF	TGTGCCTGGAGGGGGGGGCTGGGGGGGGGAATTGAGCAGTTCTTC
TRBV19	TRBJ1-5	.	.	CASSMAVNQPQHF	TGTGCCAGTAGTATGGCAGTTAATCAGCCCCAGCATTTT
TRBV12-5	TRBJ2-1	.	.	CASAESYNEQFF	TGTGCTAGTGCGGAGTCCTACAATGAGCAGTTCTTC
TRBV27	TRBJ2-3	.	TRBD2	CASSLWGLLTDTQYF	TGTGCCAGCAGTTTATGGGGACTACTCACAGATACGCAGTATTTT
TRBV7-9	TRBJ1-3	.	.	CASSPSASGNTIYF	TGTGCCAGCAGTCCGAGCGCATCTGGAAACACCATATATTTT
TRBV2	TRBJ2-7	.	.	CASSEGQTGLYEQYF	TGTGCCAGCAGCGAGGGGCAAACAGGACTCTACGAGCAGTACTTC
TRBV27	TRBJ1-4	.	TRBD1	CASSPGQGYEKLFF	TGTGCCAGCAGTCCGGGACAGGGATATGAAAAACTGTTTTTT
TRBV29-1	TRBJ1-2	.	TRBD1	CSVDTGGYGYTF	TGCAGCGTTGACACAGGGGGATATGGCTACACCTTC
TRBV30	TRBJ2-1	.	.	CAVSSAPSYNEQFF	TGTGCCGTTTCTAGCGCTCCCTCCTACAATGAGCAGTTCTTC
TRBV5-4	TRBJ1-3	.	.	CASSLFGGNTIYF	TGTGCCAGCAGCTTGTTCGGCGGAAACACCATATATTTT
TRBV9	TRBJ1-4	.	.	CASSVDVGPTNEKLFF	TGTGCCAGCAGCGTAGACGTGGGGCCAACTAATGAAAAACTGTTTTTT
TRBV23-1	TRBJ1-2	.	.	CASSQGGEYGYTF	TGCGCCAGCAGTCAAGGGGGGGAGTATGGCTACACCTTC
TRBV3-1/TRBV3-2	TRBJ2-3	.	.	CASSLNGYTDTQYF	TGTGCCAGCAGCCTCAACGGTTACACAGATACGCAGTATTTT
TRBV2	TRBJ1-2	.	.	CASSEVPRYGYTF	TGTGCCAGCAGTGAAGTACCCCGCTATGGCTACACCTTC
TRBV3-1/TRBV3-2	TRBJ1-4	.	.	CASSQAVVGGEKLFF	TGTGCCAGCAGCCAAGCGGTCGTAGGAGGGGAAAAACTGTTTTTT
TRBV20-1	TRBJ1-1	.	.	CSASGSTEAFF	TGCAGTGCTTCAGGGAGCACTGAAGCTTTCTTT
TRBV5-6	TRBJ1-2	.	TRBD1	CASSYGQGRAYGYTF	TGTGCCAGCAGCTACGGACAGGGTAGGGCCTATGGCTACACCTTC
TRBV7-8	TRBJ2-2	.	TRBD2	CASVPRGGYTGELFF	TGTGCCAGCGTACCTCGGGGGGGTTACACCGGGGAGCTGTTTTTT
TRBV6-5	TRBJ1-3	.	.	CASSYSFSGNTIYF	TGTGCCAGCAGTTACAGTTTCTCTGGAAACACCATATATTTT
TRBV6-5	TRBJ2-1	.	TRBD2	CASIRTSFVNNEQFF	TGTGCCAGCATCCGGACTAGCTTTGTGAACAATGAGCAGTTCTTC
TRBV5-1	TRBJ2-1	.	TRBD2	CASSSLAGGLYNEQFF	TGCGCCAGCAGCTCCCTAGCGGGGGGTCTATACAATGAGCAGTTCTTC
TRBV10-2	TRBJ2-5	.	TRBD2	CASSELTSEETQYF	TGCGCCAGCAGTGAGCTGACTAGCGAAGAGACCCAGTACTTC
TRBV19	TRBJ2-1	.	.	CASSIQKYNEQFF	TGTGCCAGTAGTATCCAGAAATACAATGAGCAGTTCTTC